The rows below give T cell receptor beta chains drawn from one sample of a study of beta chain features in type 1 diabetes. Data came from immunoSEQ multiplex PCR; TCRdb stores just in-frame clones and leaves some out. The sample includes fewer than 400,000 clones, 9.3% seen only once; the top ten take roughly 1%. Sequenced material: central memory CD4+ T cells from blood. The receptor set was obtained from a man aged 25-45 years with type 1 diabetes. CDR3s leave out the opening cysteine and the closing phenylalanine or tryptophan.

v_gene,CDR3aa
TRBV6-5,ASSYVDTQY
TRBV6-1,ASRLGGAGDETQY
TRBV28,ASSLYASRGNTIY
TRBV6-6,ASSPDRAGANVLT
TRBV5-8,ASSLAEGNTEAF
TRBV15,ATSRGQTASEQY
TRBV4-3,ASSQVPSSDTQY
TRBV11-3,ASSLEGTSSYEQY
TRBV30,AWTRDRADGELF
TRBV7-2,ASSLGPTGNIQY
TRBV7-8,ASSLDRASTDTQY
TRBV28,ASRPYQRLAPQY
TRBV19,ASSPAGPLGETQY
TRBV5-1,ASSPDRGPTGELF
TRBV19,ASSMSLWGTNTEAF
TRBV7-2,ASVGSKNSPLH
TRBV10-3,AISDKGGKDEKLF
TRBV4-3,ASSQVAGMPKNIQY
TRBV18,ASSRGTGDGYT
TRBV10-3,ASSAGSQNIQY
TRBV30,AWSFREDQPQH
TRBV6-1,ASSEQGPTEAF
TRBV27,ASSVGPYGYT
TRBV5-1,ASSATGGNEQF
TRBV6-1,ASLRTGVSYEQY
TRBV30,AWTQGPGTNYGYT
TRBV10-3,AISGTGVDTGELF
TRBV19,ASSPMGQGNNQPQH
TRBV30,AWLGQDDGYT
TRBV19,ASAGQTNIQY
TRBV5-1,ASRKTGTSTDTQY
TRBV9,ASSVVRGDTEAF
TRBV7-8,ASSLGVGDTQY
TRBV2,ASSEQGREQY
TRBV2,ASRPLERGGTDTQY
TRBV18,ASSPLPTVNTGELF
TRBV4-3,ASSHSKRRQGYEQY